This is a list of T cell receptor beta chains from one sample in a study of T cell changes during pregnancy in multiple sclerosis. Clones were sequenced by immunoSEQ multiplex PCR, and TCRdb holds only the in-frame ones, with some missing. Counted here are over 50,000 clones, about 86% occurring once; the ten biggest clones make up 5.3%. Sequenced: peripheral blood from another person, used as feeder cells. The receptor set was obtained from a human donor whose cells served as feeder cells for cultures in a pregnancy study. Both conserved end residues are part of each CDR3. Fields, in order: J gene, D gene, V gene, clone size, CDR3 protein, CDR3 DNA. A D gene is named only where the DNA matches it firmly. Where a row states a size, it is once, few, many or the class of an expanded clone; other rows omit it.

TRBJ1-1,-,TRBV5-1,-,CASSTEGTEAFF,TGCGCCAGCAGTACAGAGGGCACTGAAGCTTTCTTT
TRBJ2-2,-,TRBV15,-,CATSRDKRSAGELFF,TGTGCCACCAGCAGAGATAAGCGGAGCGCCGGGGAGCTGTTTTTT
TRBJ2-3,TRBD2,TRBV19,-,CASSGLSGSPLMSTDTQYF,TGTGCCAGTAGTGGGTTGAGCGGGAGCCCTTTAATGAGCACAGATACGCAGTATTTT
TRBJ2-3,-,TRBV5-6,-,CASSGADTQYF,TGTGCCAGCAGCGGGGCAGATACGCAGTATTTT
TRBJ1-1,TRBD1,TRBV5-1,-,CASGTGGDGTEAFF,TGCGCCAGCGGGACAGGGGGCGACGGCACTGAAGCTTTCTTT
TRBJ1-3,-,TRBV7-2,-,CASSLSGNTIYF,TGTGCCAGCAGCTTAAGTGGAAACACCATATATTTT
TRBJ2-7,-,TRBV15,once,CATSRGDSYEQYF,TGTGCCACCAGCAGAGGCGACAGCTACGAGCAGTACTTC
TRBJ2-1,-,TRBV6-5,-,CATRGAYNEQFF,TGTGCCACCCGGGGGGCTTACAATGAGCAGTTCTTC
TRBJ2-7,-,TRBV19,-,CASSIMIAASYEQYF,TGTGCCAGTAGTATAATGATAGCCGCCTCCTACGAGCAGTACTTC
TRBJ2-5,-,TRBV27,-,CASSSSEGETQYF,TGTGCCAGCAGTTCCTCGGAAGGGGAGACCCAGTACTTC
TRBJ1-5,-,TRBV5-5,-,CASSPRVEGVQPQHF,TGTGCCAGCAGCCCCAGGGTGGAGGGAGTTCAGCCCCAGCATTTT
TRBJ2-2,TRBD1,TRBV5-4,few,CASSRPGQGNTGELFF,TGTGCCAGCAGTCGTCCGGGACAGGGGAACACCGGGGAGCTGTTTTTT
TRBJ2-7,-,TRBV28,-,CASSLPSAGGEQYF,TGTGCCAGCAGTTTACCATCCGCGGGCGGTGAGCAGTACTTC
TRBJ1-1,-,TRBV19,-,CASSIYGRANTEAFF,TGTGCCAGTAGTATATACGGGCGGGCTAACACTGAAGCTTTCTTT
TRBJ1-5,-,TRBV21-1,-,CASSKAGYVAPQNTEVSNQPQHF,TGTGCCAGCAGCAAAGCGGGTTACGTGGCACCGCAAAATACCGAGGTTAGCAATCAGCCCCAGCATTTT
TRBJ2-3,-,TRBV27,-,CASSFGSSPDTQYF,TGTGCCAGCAGTTTCGGTAGTAGCCCAGATACGCAGTATTTT
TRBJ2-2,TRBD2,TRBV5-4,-,CASSLSGITTGELFF,TGTGCCAGCAGCCTTAGCGGGATTACCACCGGGGAGCTGTTTTTT
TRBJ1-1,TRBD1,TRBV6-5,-,CASSLQQGITEAFF,TGTGCCAGCAGTCTTCAACAGGGGATCACTGAAGCTTTCTTT
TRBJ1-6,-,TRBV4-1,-,CASSQPTGTPFRSSPLHF,TGCGCCAGCAGCCAGCCCACCGGGACACCCTTCAGGAGTTCACCCCTCCACTTT
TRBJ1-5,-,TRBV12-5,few,CASGASGFSNQPQHF,TGTGCTAGTGGAGCATCAGGATTTAGCAATCAGCCCCAGCATTTT
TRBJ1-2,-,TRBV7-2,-,CASSPTPAPRGYTF,TGTGCCAGCAGCCCCACCCCAGCCCCGAGGGGCTACACCTTC
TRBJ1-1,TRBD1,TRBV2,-,CASSGQVMLNTEAFF,TGTGCCAGCAGCGGACAGGTGATGCTGAACACTGAAGCTTTCTTT
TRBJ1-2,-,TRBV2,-,CASRQELWGNYGYTF,TGTGCCAGCAGGCAGGAGCTATGGGGTAACTATGGCTACACCTTC
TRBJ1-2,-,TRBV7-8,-,CASSLAPGLLNYGYTF,TGTGCCAGCAGCTTAGCCCCGGGACTTCTAAACTATGGCTACACCTTC
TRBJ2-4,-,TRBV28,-,CASNREAKNIQYF,TGTGCCAGCAACCGCGAAGCCAAAAACATTCAGTACTTC
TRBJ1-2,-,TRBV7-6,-,CASSKDNYGYTF,TGTGCCAGCAGCAAGGACAACTATGGCTACACCTTC
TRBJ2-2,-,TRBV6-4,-,CASSDFRGSGELFF,TGTGCCAGCAGTGACTTCAGGGGCAGCGGGGAGCTGTTTTTT
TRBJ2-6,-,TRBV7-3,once,CASSLMAGANVLTF,TGTGCCAGCAGCTTAATGGCTGGGGCCAACGTCCTGACTTTC
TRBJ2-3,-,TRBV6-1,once,CASRARNFGTDTQYF,TGTGCCAGCAGGGCCCGGAATTTTGGGACAGATACGCAGTATTTT
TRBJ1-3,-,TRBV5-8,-,CASSLQFSGNTIYF,TGTGCCAGCAGCTTGCAGTTCTCTGGAAACACCATATATTTT
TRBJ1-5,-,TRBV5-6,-,CASSGGGLWQPQHF,TGTGCCAGCAGCGGCGGGGGTCTTTGGCAGCCCCAGCATTTT
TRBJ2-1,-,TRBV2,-,CATDDGRQFF,TGTGCCACCGACGACGGGCGGCAGTTCTTC
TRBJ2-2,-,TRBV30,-,CAWGRGFTGELFF,TGTGCCTGGGGCAGGGGTTTCACCGGGGAGCTGTTTTTT